This record covers a single T cell receptor (beta chain). Repertoires were generated with immunoSEQ multiplex PCR, while TCRdb's copy carries only in-frame clones and drops some. The sample carries 100,000 to 120,000 clones, around 90% recorded once. The data belong to a study of T cell responses to AZD1222 COVID-19 vaccine. Trimming removed 4 bases from V and 3 bases from J, with 8 bases in between. CDR3 length: 12 residues. This clonotype was sampled from an adult in good health. Sequencing used peripheral blood, obtained on day 0 of AZD1222 vaccination. The rearrangement uses TRBV5-3 and TRBJ2-7; no reliable D call. TRBV5-3 carries the ORF label, with uncertain function. The CDR3 here is CARSPYCYEQYF. In DNA form, the CDR3 reads TGTGCCAGAAGCCCCTACTGCTACGAGCAGTACTTC.